The next 21 T cell receptor beta chains were all read from a single sample in a study of T cell responses to AZD1222 COVID-19 vaccine. Measured with immunoSEQ multiplex PCR; TCRdb has only the in-frame clones, and not every one. The sample has some 150,000 clones; 88% are singletons. The sample consisted of peripheral blood, taken on day 0 of AZD1222 vaccination. These receptors all come from an adult in good health.

This chain links TRBV3-1 (or the pseudogene TRBV3-2) with TRBJ2-7, with a tentative D call TRBD1 (5 bases). Germline V gene data show CDR1 as LGHDT and CDR2 as YNNKEL (reference sequence). V gave up 4 bases and J gave up 5 bases, with 15 bases separating them. The CDR3 contains 14 residues. CDR3 DNA: TGTGCCAGCAGCCGTCAGGGTGCTTCCCACGAGCAGTACTTC. It is translated as CASSRQGASHEQYF.

The sample holds a few counts of this clone. The V call is TRBV28, the J call TRBJ2-7; the match to TRBD2 covers 8 bases. There are 16 residues in the CDR3. CDR1 MDHEN and CDR2 SYDVKM come from the germline V gene. The V segment lost 7 bases and the J segment 6 bases; nucleotides outside the gene matches: 17. The CDR3 is CASTSPGGGQGLEQYF. In DNA, the CDR3 is TGTGCCAGCACCTCACCCGGGGGGGGGCAGGGACTCGAGCAGTACTTC.

CDR3 region: CASSPRGDEKLFF. The CDR3 DNA reads TGCGCCAGCAGCCCCCGGGGGGATGAAAAACTGTTTTTT. This chain links TRBV5-1 with TRBJ1-4; weak D call: TRBD1 (5 bases). CDR1 is SGHRS, CDR2 YFSETQ, per germline. V shed 4 bases and J shed 6 bases, with 10 bases lying between them. The CDR3 is 13 amino acids.

V and J are TRBV7-2 and TRBJ2-5; the D gene is possibly TRBD1 (6 bases). Germline assignment: CDR1 SGHTA and CDR2 FQGNSA. V lost 4 bases to trimming and J lost 5 bases, with 11 bases between them. The CDR3 is 13 residues long. The CDR3 nucleotides are TGTGCCAGCAGCTCTTCAGGGGTCGAGACCCAGTACTTC. Encoded protein: CASSSSGVETQYF.

The chain has TRBV5-8 and TRBJ2-1, with 10 bases lining up with TRBD2. The CDR3 is 15 residues long. V shed 1 base and J 7 bases; nucleotides not matched to a gene: 5. The germline V gene has CDR1 SGHTS and CDR2 YDEGEE. The CDR3, as DNA: TGTGCCAGCAGCTTGTACAGCGGGGGGGCAAATGAGCAGTTCTTC. Encoded protein: CASSLYSGGANEQFF.

This chain joins TRBV7-9 and TRBJ2-7; D unresolved. Germline V CDR1 and CDR2: SEHNR, FQNEAQ (reference sequence). V gave up 1 base and J gave up 4 bases, with 8 bases separating them. This CDR3 contains 13 residues. CDR3 bases: TGTGCCAGCAGCTTAGTTGGCCCTTACGAGCAGTACTTC. Translation gives CASSLVGPYEQYF.

The rearrangement uses TRBV5-4 and TRBJ2-2, with 14 positions matching TRBD2. The V gene's germline CDR1 is SGHNT and CDR2 YYREEE (reference sequence). This CDR3 has 16 residues. V lost 4 bases and J lost 6; bases outside the gene matches: 5. The CDR3 DNA reads TGTGCCAGCAGCGTGGGACTAGCGGGGGTGCCCGGGGAGCTGTTTTTT. This translates into CASSVGLAGVPGELFF.

This clone came up once. The chain has TRBV6-5 and TRBJ1-4; D is ambiguous. The CDR3 extends over 13 amino acids. Trimming pared 7 bases from V and 2 bases from J, leaving 8 bases between. The germline V gene has CDR1 MNHEY and CDR2 SVGAGI. The CDR3 DNA reads TGTGCCAGCACCCCACGGACTAATGAAAAACTGTTTTTT. Protein: CASTPRTNEKLFF.

The chain joins TRBV25-1 to TRBJ2-5; 11 bases are a match to TRBD2. The CDR3 sequence is 17 residues long. Trimming removed 1 base from V and 4 bases from J; junction bases left unmatched: 8. Germline V lookup: CDR1 MGHDK, CDR2 SYGVNS. This chain's CDR3 is CASSESRLAGGTETQYF. The CDR3 nucleotides read TGTGCCAGCAGTGAATCCCGCCTAGCGGGGGGCACAGAGACCCAGTACTTC.

This chain connects TRBV6-6 to TRBJ1-6, with TRBD1 identical over 10 bases. The CDR3 covers 15 residues. Trimming took 8 bases from V and 8 from J; bases not matched to a gene: 9. Germline V gives CDR1 MNHNY, CDR2 SVGAGI (reference sequence). Here the CDR3 reads CASFGTGTGDSPLHF. In DNA form, the CDR3 reads TGTGCCAGCTTCGGAACCGGGACAGGGGATTCACCCCTCCACTTT.

V is TRBV4-3 and J is TRBJ1-6; no clear D gene. Trimming pared 0 bases from V and 14 bases from J, leaving 11 bases between. The CDR3 spans 13 residues. The germline V gene has CDR1 LGHNA and CDR2 YSLEER. Here the CDR3 reads CASSQDRYGSLHF. The DNA for the CDR3 is TGCGCCAGCAGCCAAGACAGGTATGGATCCCTCCACTTT.

The chain joins TRBV5-1 to TRBJ2-7, with 7 nucleotides matching TRBD1. Losses at the gene ends were 4 bases for V and 0 bases for J; bases not matched to a gene: 4. CDR3 length: 14 residues. Germline lookup yields CDR1 SGHRS and CDR2 YFSETQ. The CDR3 DNA follows: TGCGCCAGCAGCAGACAGGGAGACTCCTACGAGCAGTACTTC. Its translation is CASSRQGDSYEQYF.

The chain couples TRBV9 to TRBJ2-2, with 7 bases aligning to TRBD1. Germline CDR1 SGDLS, CDR2 YYNGEE. With 4 bases clipped from V and 4 bases from J, the junction kept 10 bases outside the gene matches. The CDR3 consists of 16 residues. CDR3 residues: CASSTPTGLSTGELFF. CDR3 bases: TGTGCCAGCAGCACCCCGACAGGGCTATCCACCGGGGAGCTGTTTTTT. The full variable domain, rest sourced from reference TRBV9 and TRBJ2-2, is DSGVTQTPKHLITATGQRVTLRCSPRSGDLSVYWYQQSLDQGLQFLIQYYNGEERAKGNILERFSAQQFPDLHSELNLSSLELGDSALYFCASSTPTGLSTGELFFGEGSRLTVL.

This clone was observed a single time. V and J are TRBV7-8 and TRBJ1-5, with D unresolved. The V and J ends lost 1 base and 4 bases respectively, with 20 bases between them. Germline lookup yields CDR1 SGHVS and CDR2 FQNEAQ. CDR3 length equals 18 residues. The CDR3 coding sequence is TGTGCCAGCAGCTTAGGCCCCCAGAGGGTCGGATGGAATCAGCCCCAGCATTTT. It encodes CASSLGPQRVGWNQPQHF.

The rearrangement joins TRBV7-2 to TRBJ2-1, with 7 bases matching TRBD1. Germline trimming cut 3 bases from V and 5 bases from J; bases unmatched to any gene: 7. The CDR3 sequence is 15 residues long. CDR1 is SGHTA, CDR2 FQGNSA, per germline. This chain's CDR3 is CASSFSPGQNNEQFF. DNA for the CDR3: TGTGCCAGCAGCTTCTCCCCGGGACAGAACAATGAGCAGTTCTTC.

The J gene is TRBJ1-6, the V gene TRBV6-5; 7 bases line up with TRBD1. Germline loops: CDR1 MNHEY, CDR2 SVGAGI. The J segment lost 10 bases and the V segment lost 7 bases, leaving 7 bases of the junction unmatched. The CDR3 contains 13 residues. Written as DNA, the CDR3 is TGTGCCAGCAAACAGGGGTCTAGGTCACCCCTCCACTTT. Its protein is CASKQGSRSPLHF.

V gene TRBV4-1 combines with J gene TRBJ1-4, with D hard to call. In germline, CDR1 is MGHRA, CDR2 YSYEKL. V lost 0 bases and J lost 0, with 8 bases in between. The CDR3 runs to 16 residues. The CDR3 here is CASSQDVGATNEKLFF. In DNA form, the CDR3 reads TGCGCCAGCAGCCAAGATGTGGGAGCAACTAATGAAAAACTGTTTTTT.

This sequence joins TRBV7-2 and TRBJ2-2; 7 bases fit TRBD1. This CDR3 spans 15 amino acids. V dropped 5 bases and J dropped 1; count of bases not matched to a gene: 4. The germline V gene has CDR1 SGHTA and CDR2 FQGNSA. CDR3 loop: CASSPQGMNTGELFF. The CDR3 DNA is TGTGCCAGCAGCCCACAGGGGATGAACACCGGGGAGCTGTTTTTT.

The chain recombines TRBV5-1 with TRBJ1-2, with TRBD1 identical over 9 bases. The V gene's germline CDR1 is SGHRS and CDR2 YFSETQ. Germline trimming cut 4 bases from V and 7 bases from J; bases unmatched to any gene: 5. The CDR3 spans 13 residues. This chain's CDR3 is CASSIEQGAGYTF. The DNA for the CDR3 is TGCGCCAGCAGCATCGAACAGGGGGCTGGCTACACCTTC.

The table lists this clone with a count of one. The rearrangement links TRBV6-6 to TRBJ2-1; D unresolved. Germline V CDR1 and CDR2: MNHNY, SVGAGI (reference sequence). Trimming removed 8 bases at V and 9 bases at J, with 8 bases between. This CDR3 is 10 amino acids long. CDR3 DNA sequence: TGTGCCAGCGCCAGGTCTGAGCAGTTCTTC. It codes for CASARSEQFF.

J is TRBJ1-1 and V is TRBV7-2; D gene ambiguous. The CDR3 spans 13 residues. Looked up from germline, CDR1 is SGHTA and CDR2 is FQGNSA. Trimming stripped 2 bases from V and 6 bases from J, with 10 bases between. CDR3: CASSLSTRSEAFF. CDR3 coding DNA: TGTGCCAGCAGCTTATCTACCAGGTCTGAAGCTTTCTTT.